These 3 T cell receptor beta chains were all obtained from the same sample, sequenced in a study of blood T cell repertoires in COVID-19. TCRdb's table, derived via immunoSEQ multiplex PCR, lists solely in-frame clones and lacks some. The table shows 55,000 to 80,000 clones, with 75% to 90% occurring only once. Sequencing was done on a sample of peripheral blood. The receptors derive from a human donor in a cohort sampled during active COVID-19.

This clone was observed a single time. V is TRBV11-2 and J is TRBJ2-1; the D gene is possibly TRBD1 (5 bases). The CDR3 has 13 residues. The ends were cut back, 1 base at V and 6 bases at J, with 7 bases in the middle. CDR1 is SGHAT, CDR2 FQNNGV, per germline. CDR3 bases: TGTGCCAGCAGCTTAGTTAGGGGCAATGAGCAGTTCTTC. Amino acid sequence: CASSLVRGNEQFF.

The CDR3 here is CASSLGPGGHNEQFF. CDR3 in DNA: TGTGCCAGCAGCTTAGGCCCAGGGGGCCACAATGAGCAGTTCTTC. This chain uses TRBV7-9 with TRBJ2-1, with TRBD1 matching 8 bases. CDR1 and CDR2 (germline): SEHNR, FQNEAQ (reference sequence). The V segment lost 1 base and the J segment 5 bases; nucleotides outside the gene matches: 4. This CDR3 region has 15 residues.

V and J are TRBV5-1 and TRBJ2-3; perhaps TRBD2 as D (5 bases). The germline CDR1 and CDR2 sequences are SGHRS and YFSETQ. This CDR3 has 15 amino acids. Trimming cost V 0 bases and J 4 bases, with 12 bases left between them. The CDR3 is CASSLGAGIPDTQYF. CDR3 coding DNA: TGCGCCAGCAGCTTGGGAGCCGGGATACCAGATACGCAGTATTTT.